This T cell receptor (beta chain) emerged from a study of cytotoxic CD8 clonotypes in ibrutinib-treated CLL. Libraries were prepared by immunoSEQ multiplex PCR; TCRdb keeps only in-frame clonotypes and omits some of them. The sample lists 250,000 to 350,000 clones, less than 85% occurring once. The CDR3 covers 15 residues. Sequencing was performed on PBMCs, taken at disease progression, from a patient treated with ibrutinib. J is TRBJ2-6 and V is TRBV21-1; TRBD1, the D gene given by the table, was not confirmed from the DNA. TRBV21-1 is designated a pseudogene. This receptor was obtained from a human donor with chronic lymphocytic leukemia. CDR3 sequence reads: CASSKGPGGANVLTF. For the CDR3, the DNA is TGTGCCAGCAGCAAAGGGCCAGGGGGGGCCAACGTCCTGACTTTC.